This T cell receptor (beta chain) was captured by sequencing in a study of blood T cell repertoires in COVID-19. Study-wide context: Sources were T cells, B-cell-depleted T cells, or PBMCs; the material itself was cDNA or gDNA.

The CDR3 length is 13 residues. Germline CDR1 SGHRS, CDR2 YFSETQ. V gave up 4 bases and J gave up 6 bases, with 13 bases separating them. Original methodology: Amplification with reference gene primers provided the estimates of nucleated cell counts. The data were produced by immunoSEQ multiplex PCR, yet TCRdb's version contains in-frame clones alone and is incomplete. Clonal size and the V and J genes are those of that table, whereas D and trimming came from the DNA. The table lists 200,000 to 250,000 clones, around nine tenths of them singletons. This chain connects TRBV5-1 to TRBJ1-1; tentative D call: TRBD1 (6 bases). Sample: PBMCs or T cells enriched from blood (not recorded which). This receptor was identified in a young man who had recovered from COVID-19. DNA for the CDR3: TGCGCCAGCAGCCCTGATGGACAGCCTGAAGCTTTCTTT. Translation: CASSPDGQPEAFF. The whole variable domain, remainder taken from reference TRBV5-1 and TRBJ1-1, is KAGVTQTPRYLIKTRGQQVTLSCSPISGHRSVSWYQQTPGQGLQFLFEYFSETQRNKGNFPGRFSGRQFSNSRSEMNVSTLELGDSALYLCASSPDGQPEAFFGQGTRLTVV.